The rows below give T cell receptor beta chains drawn from one sample of a study of technical replicates of blood from a few donors. Produced via immunoSEQ multiplex PCR; TCRdb's table is partial and in-frame only. Counted here are approximately 76,000 clones, roughly nine tenths occurring once; the ten biggest clones make up around 0.26%. Sequencing was done on a sample of T cells isolated from PBMCs. The source of these receptors is a human donor in good health. The CDR3 runs from the conserved cysteine through the conserved F or W. D genes are given only for firm matches. Clone size appears in some rows only: once, few, many, or a class for an expanded clone.

cdr3_nt: TGTGCCAGCAGTTTAAACGGGTTGAACACTGAAGCTTTCTTT
cdr3_aa: CASSLNGLNTEAFF
v_call: TRBV27
d_call: .
j_call: TRBJ1-1
clone_size: .
cdr3_length: 14

cdr3_nt: TGTGCCAGCAGTGTTTATGGTGGGGGCAGGGAGACTGGCTACACCTTC
cdr3_aa: CASSVYGGGRETGYTF
v_call: TRBV6-1
d_call: .
j_call: TRBJ1-2
clone_size: .
cdr3_length: 16

cdr3_nt: TGTGCCAGCAGCCGACTAGCGGGAGGGATCACCGGGGAGCTGTTTTTT
cdr3_aa: CASSRLAGGITGELFF
v_call: TRBV5-5
d_call: TRBD2
j_call: TRBJ2-2
clone_size: .
cdr3_length: 16

cdr3_nt: TGCGCCAGCAGCCTCACAGGGGGGAGTCAGCCCCAGCATTTT
cdr3_aa: CASSLTGGSQPQHF
v_call: TRBV4-1
d_call: TRBD1
j_call: TRBJ1-5
clone_size: .
cdr3_length: 14

cdr3_nt: TGTGCCAGCAGTCCCAGGGGGGAGTATGGCTACACCTTC
cdr3_aa: CASSPRGEYGYTF
v_call: TRBV6-4
d_call: TRBD1
j_call: TRBJ1-2
clone_size: .
cdr3_length: 13

cdr3_nt: TGTGCCAGCAGATCGAGTCTTTTGGGTAGCGACGAGCAGTACTTC
cdr3_aa: CASRSSLLGSDEQYF
v_call: TRBV27
d_call: .
j_call: TRBJ2-7
clone_size: .
cdr3_length: 15

cdr3_nt: TGCGCCAGCAGTGAGGGTCTAGCGGGAATCAATGAGCAGTTCTTC
cdr3_aa: CASSEGLAGINEQFF
v_call: TRBV10-2
d_call: TRBD2
j_call: TRBJ2-1
clone_size: once
cdr3_length: 15

cdr3_nt: TGCGCCAGCAGCCGACCAGGGCAGACAGGGATCGACACTGAAGCTTTCTTT
cdr3_aa: CASSRPGQTGIDTEAFF
v_call: TRBV4-1
d_call: TRBD1
j_call: TRBJ1-1
clone_size: few
cdr3_length: 17

cdr3_nt: TGCAGCTCTCTGGGGCTAAACTACAATGAGCAGTTCTTC
cdr3_aa: CSSLGLNYNEQFF
v_call: TRBV29-1
d_call: .
j_call: TRBJ2-1
clone_size: .
cdr3_length: 13

cdr3_nt: TGTGCCAGCAGTTACGATGGGCACGAGCAGTACTTC
cdr3_aa: CASSYDGHEQYF
v_call: TRBV6-6
d_call: .
j_call: TRBJ2-7
clone_size: .
cdr3_length: 12

cdr3_nt: TGTGCCAGTGGGTGGAGCTCTGGAAACACCATATATTTT
cdr3_aa: CASGWSSGNTIYF
v_call: TRBV19
d_call: .
j_call: TRBJ1-3
clone_size: .
cdr3_length: 13

cdr3_nt: TGTGCCAGCAGCTCACACCGGGACAGGGGGGATGAGCAGTTCTTC
cdr3_aa: CASSSHRDRGDEQFF
v_call: TRBV5-4
d_call: TRBD1
j_call: TRBJ2-1
clone_size: once
cdr3_length: 15

cdr3_nt: TGTGCCAGCAGACCCCCCGGCCCCTTCCTTGGAGCCTACGAGCAGTACTTC
cdr3_aa: CASRPPGPFLGAYEQYF
v_call: TRBV28
d_call: .
j_call: TRBJ2-7
clone_size: .
cdr3_length: 17

cdr3_nt: TGTGCCAGCAGTCTAAGACAGGGCACTGAAGCTTTCTTT
cdr3_aa: CASSLRQGTEAFF
v_call: TRBV27
d_call: TRBD1
j_call: TRBJ1-1
clone_size: .
cdr3_length: 13

cdr3_nt: TGTGCCAGCAGTTCCTTCAATCAGCCCCAGCATTTT
cdr3_aa: CASSSFNQPQHF
v_call: TRBV6-6
d_call: .
j_call: TRBJ1-5
clone_size: .
cdr3_length: 12

cdr3_nt: TGTGCCAGCAGTTTAACAGGGACAGATACGCAGTATTTT
cdr3_aa: CASSLTGTDTQYF
v_call: TRBV27
d_call: .
j_call: TRBJ2-3
clone_size: .
cdr3_length: 13

cdr3_nt: TGTGCCAGCGCTGGGGAGTTGTGGGGGGATTTT
cdr3_aa: CASAGELWGDF
v_call: TRBV7-2
d_call: .
j_call: TRBJ2-3
clone_size: .
cdr3_length: 11

cdr3_nt: TGTGCCAGCAGGCTAGCGGGAGAATACTACGAGCAGTACTTC
cdr3_aa: CASRLAGEYYEQYF
v_call: TRBV6-1
d_call: TRBD2
j_call: TRBJ2-7
clone_size: few
cdr3_length: 14

cdr3_nt: TGTGCCAGCGGATACTGGACAGGGGGTTTTCGGGAGACCCAGTACTTC
cdr3_aa: CASGYWTGGFRETQYF
v_call: TRBV5-4
d_call: TRBD1
j_call: TRBJ2-5
clone_size: .
cdr3_length: 16

cdr3_nt: TGTGCCAGCAGCTTTAACAGGGGGGACACCGGGGAGCTGTTTTTT
cdr3_aa: CASSFNRGDTGELFF
v_call: TRBV5-4
d_call: TRBD1
j_call: TRBJ2-2
clone_size: .
cdr3_length: 15

cdr3_nt: TGTGCCAGCAGGGCCGGGACTAGTTCCGCTAATGAGCAGTTCTTC
cdr3_aa: CASRAGTSSANEQFF
v_call: TRBV27
d_call: TRBD2
j_call: TRBJ2-1
clone_size: .
cdr3_length: 15

cdr3_nt: TGTGCCAGCAGCCGAAGTGGACAGGGGAACACTGAAGCTTTCTTT
cdr3_aa: CASSRSGQGNTEAFF
v_call: TRBV5-4
d_call: TRBD1
j_call: TRBJ1-1
clone_size: .
cdr3_length: 15

cdr3_nt: TGTGCCAGTAGTCTCATAGCGGGGGGGCTCGTCGGGGAGCTGTTTTTT
cdr3_aa: CASSLIAGGLVGELFF
v_call: TRBV19
d_call: TRBD2
j_call: TRBJ2-2
clone_size: .
cdr3_length: 16

cdr3_nt: TGTGCCAGTAGTATCTATGGGTCGATCGGACAGAACTACGAGCAGTACTTC
cdr3_aa: CASSIYGSIGQNYEQYF
v_call: TRBV19
d_call: .
j_call: TRBJ2-7
clone_size: .
cdr3_length: 17

cdr3_nt: TGCGCCAGCAGCCAAGTAGGAGGCGGGACCCACGACGAGCAGTACTTC
cdr3_aa: CASSQVGGGTHDEQYF
v_call: TRBV4-1
d_call: .
j_call: TRBJ2-7
clone_size: once
cdr3_length: 16

cdr3_nt: TGTGCCAGTAGCAGGACAGCCAGCAATCAGCCCCAGCATTTT
cdr3_aa: CASSRTASNQPQHF
v_call: TRBV19
d_call: .
j_call: TRBJ1-5
clone_size: .
cdr3_length: 14